Presented here are 18 T cell receptor beta chains from one specimen sequenced in a study of T-cell memory formation after mild COVID-19. MiXCR, run by TCRdb on the 5' RACE reads, gives a single entry per CDR3 protein. The data contain roughly 580,000 distinct CDR3 sequences, about 20% of them singletons. Sequenced: PBMCs or a T cell subset sorted from them (not recorded which). The receptors were gathered from an adult woman who had mild COVID-19 (a few samples of this study predate the infection). Cell type and time point are not known.

The chain employs TRBV7-9 and TRBJ1-4, with 8 nucleotides matching TRBD1. There are 14 residues in the CDR3. After removal of 8 bases from V and 5 bases from J, the junction contained 7 bases not matched to a gene. Germline values: CDR1 SEHNR, CDR2 FQNEAQ (reference sequence). CDR3 nucleotides: TGTGCCAGCGCCTGGGACAGGCTAAATGAAAAACTGTTTTTT. Its protein is CASAWDRLNEKLFF.

The J gene is TRBJ1-5, the V gene TRBV29-1; D unresolved. Germline V gene lookup returns CDR1 SQVTM and CDR2 ANQGSEA. V shed 4 bases and J shed 7 bases, with 11 bases lying between them. The CDR3 is 12 residues long. For the CDR3, the DNA is TGCAGCGTTGGATTTTTGGGCCAGCCCCAGCATTTT. Translation gives CSVGFLGQPQHF. Full variable domain (outside the CDR3, taken from reference TRBV29-1 and TRBJ1-5): SAVISQKPSRDICQRGTSLTIQCQVDSQVTMMFWYRQQPGQSLTLIATANQGSEATYESGFVIDKFPISRPNLTFSTLTVSNMSPEDSSIYLCSVGFLGQPQHFGDGTRLSIL.

This clonotype was observed a single time. The chain combines TRBV6-1 with TRBJ2-5; D perhaps matches TRBD1 (6 bases). Germline V gene lookup returns CDR1 MNHNS and CDR2 SASEGT. V was trimmed by 1 base and J by 3 bases, leaving 9 bases between them. This CDR3 has 14 residues. The CDR3 loop is CASSEGTDKETQYF. The CDR3 DNA reads as TGTGCCAGCAGTGAAGGGACAGATAAAGAGACCCAGTACTTC.

This clonotype was seen many times. The rearrangement joins TRBV6-4 to TRBJ2-1; 10 nucleotides match TRBD2. The CDR3 extends over 16 amino acids. V dropped 5 bases and J dropped 12; count of bases not matched to a gene: 16. CDR1 is MRHNA and CDR2 is SNTAGT in the germline V gene. CDR3 loop: CASSPGLAGDRAGQFF. As DNA, the CDR3 is TGTGCCAGCAGTCCCGGGCTAGCGGGGGACCGCGCTGGGCAGTTCTTC.

The chain couples TRBV5-6 to TRBJ2-1, with no clear D. Trimming pared 0 bases from V and 8 bases from J, leaving 9 bases between. This CDR3 comprises 13 residues. Germline V lookup: CDR1 SGHDT, CDR2 YYEEEE. The CDR3 here is CASSLGEWYEQFF. CDR3 bases: TGTGCCAGCAGCTTGGGGGAATGGTATGAGCAGTTCTTC. Complete variable domain (other parts from reference TRBV5-6 and TRBJ2-1): DAGVTQSPTHLIKTRGQQVTLRCSPKSGHDTVSWYQQALGQGPQFIFQYYEEEERQRGNFPDRFSGHQFPNYSSELNVNALLLGDSALYLCASSLGEWYEQFFGPGTRLTVL.

A few counts support this clonotype. The V and J genes are TRBV5-5 and TRBJ2-2, with D maybe TRBD1 (6 bases). The CDR3 is 16 amino acids. Trimming cost V 4 bases and J 0 bases, with 13 bases left between them. Germline loops: CDR1 SGHKS, CDR2 YYEKEE (reference sequence). The CDR3 here is CASSLLGAANTGELFF. In DNA, the CDR3 is TGTGCCAGCAGCCTGCTGGGGGCAGCGAACACCGGGGAGCTGTTTTTT.

In DNA form, the CDR3 reads TGTGCCAGCAGTTCCCCTCGAAAGATGAACACTGAAGCTTTCTTT. This translates into CASSSPRKMNTEAFF. The chain employs TRBV6-6 and TRBJ1-1, with D hard to call. The CDR3 is made up of 15 amino acids. Per the germline V gene, CDR1 is MNHNY and CDR2 is SVGAGI (reference sequence). The V end lost 4 bases, the J end lost 0 bases, and 12 bases lay between the germline ends.

This chain links TRBV3-1 with TRBJ1-1; possibly TRBD1 for D (6 bases). The V end was cut by 1 base, the J end by 5 bases, with 14 bases between. The CDR3 consists of 15 residues. Germline-derived CDR1 and CDR2 are LGHDT and YNNKEL (reference sequence). This CDR3 reads CASSQGPGANTEAFF. In nucleotides, the CDR3 is TGTGCCAGCAGCCAAGGGCCGGGGGCGAATACTGAAGCTTTCTTT.

The V call is TRBV6-6, the J call TRBJ2-7; 9 bases align to TRBD1. The CDR3 runs 14 residues. Germline V gene sequence: CDR1 MNHNY, CDR2 SVGAGI (reference sequence). Trimming cost V 6 bases and J 4 bases; bases outside gene matches: 7. The CDR3 reads CASRPTGGGYEQYF. The CDR3 DNA reads as TGTGCCAGCAGACCGACAGGGGGGGGGTACGAGCAGTACTTC.

This clonotype was seen more than once but under ten times. The chain recombines TRBV7-9 with TRBJ1-1; TRBD1 aligns across 10 bases. This CDR3 spans 16 amino acids. The V gene end was trimmed by 0 bases and the J gene end by 3 bases; junction bases not matched to a gene: 4. Germline CDR1 is SEHNR and CDR2 is FQNEAQ (reference sequence). CDR3 sequence (DNA): TGTGCCAGCAGCTTAGCCCCCGGGACAGGGGACACTGAAGCTTTCTTT. Residues: CASSLAPGTGDTEAFF.

This clonotype showed up just a few times. The genes are TRBV4-1 and TRBJ2-5, with 8 bases identical to TRBD1. The CDR3 totals 20 residues. Germline V CDR1 and CDR2: MGHRA, YSYEKL. The trim removed 1 base at V and 5 bases at J, leaving 21 bases unmatched. CDR3 in amino acids: CASSQAIMELQGAGRETQYF. The CDR3 nucleotides read TGCGCCAGCAGCCAAGCCATCATGGAGCTTCAGGGGGCAGGACGGGAGACCCAGTACTTC.

This clonotype was observed a few times. The chain combines TRBV4-3 with TRBJ2-1; 9 bases align to TRBD2. The CDR3 runs to 15 residues. Germline V lookup: CDR1 LGHNA, CDR2 YSLEER. V shed 0 bases and J 9 bases; nucleotides not matched to a gene: 6. CDR3 sequence reads: CASSQDPASGIEQFF. In DNA form, the CDR3 reads TGCGCCAGCAGCCAAGATCCGGCTAGCGGGATTGAGCAGTTCTTC.

This clonotype was picked up many times. The V and J genes are TRBV7-8 and TRBJ2-7, with D possibly called TRBD1 or TRBD2 (5 bases each). Deletions cut 5 bases from V and 0 bases from J, with 17 bases between. Germline CDR1 is SGHVS and CDR2 is FQNEAQ. The CDR3 runs 16 residues. The CDR3 bases are TGTGCCAGCAGCGGGGGTACGGAGCGGTCCTCCTACGAGCAGTACTTC. As protein: CASSGGTERSSYEQYF.

CDR3 amino acids: CASSSRDRDPYEQYF. The CDR3 nucleotides are TGTGCCAGCAGCTCCCGGGACAGGGATCCCTACGAGCAGTACTTC. J is TRBJ2-7 and V is TRBV14; TRBD1 matches 9 bases. Trimming removed 5 bases from V and 2 bases from J; junction bases left unmatched: 7. This CDR3 has 15 amino acids. Germline CDR1 and CDR2: SGHDN and FVKESK.

This clonotype was counted only a few times. V gene TRBV6-5 combines with J gene TRBJ2-5; 7 nucleotides match TRBD1. Germline-derived CDR1 and CDR2 are MNHEY and SVGAGI. V dropped 2 bases and J dropped 3; count of bases not matched to a gene: 3. There are 14 residues in the CDR3. The CDR3 DNA follows: TGTGCCAGCAGTTACGTAGGACAGGAAGAGACCCAGTACTTC. Its protein is CASSYVGQEETQYF.

The chain couples TRBV20-1 to TRBJ2-2, with 8 bases matching TRBD1. V trimming: 2 bases; J trimming: 5 bases; junction bases outside the gene matches: 7. This CDR3 comprises 15 residues. Germline V gene sequence: CDR1 DFQATT, CDR2 SNEGSKA (reference sequence). DNA for the CDR3: TGCAGTGCTAGACGACAGGGGAGGCGGACCGGGGAGCTGTTTTTT. It yields the protein CSARRQGRRTGELFF.

A single count supports this clonotype. The chain links TRBV15 to TRBJ2-7, with 10 positions matching TRBD1. This CDR3 has 16 residues. The germline V gene has CDR1 LNHNV and CDR2 YYDKDF (reference sequence). The junction had 5 bases not matched to a gene; V was cut back by 1 base and J by 2 bases. CDR3 in amino acids: CATSRGTGTGAYEQYF. The CDR3 region has the DNA TGTGCCACCAGCAGAGGAACCGGGACAGGGGCCTACGAGCAGTACTTC.

The J gene is TRBJ2-2, the V gene TRBV23-1; D uncertain. TRBV23-1 is assigned to the ORF class and has an uncertain function. Trimming cost V 2 bases and J 9 bases, with 19 bases left between them. The CDR3 spans 16 residues. The CDR3 DNA reads as TGCGCCAGCAGTCAACCGCCCCTACCAAGTTTCCGGGAGCTGTTTTTT. This encodes CASSQPPLPSFRELFF.